A single T cell receptor (beta chain) is shown here with its context. Both ends of each TCR cDNA library bore sample-specific barcodes. In TCRdb, the 5' RACE reads were re-called with MiXCR into one record per CDR3 protein. The top ten hold roughly 6.1% of the sample, which has about 370,000 distinct CDR3 sequences, over 25% seen once. V was cut by 0 bases and J by 8 bases, with 8 bases left in between. This CDR3 region has 13 residues. Germline CDR1 SGHAT, CDR2 FQNNGV. The sample originates from a study of identical twins' blood T cells. Three pairs of healthy female monozygous twins were the donors. This receptor was taken from a woman between 18 and 55 years old in good health. The genes are TRBV11-2 and TRBJ2-1; unclear D gene. Sequenced input: PBMCs. The CDR3 protein is CASSLDHSYEQFF. The CDR3 nucleotides read TGTGCCAGCAGCTTAGACCACAGCTATGAGCAGTTCTTC.